This TCR beta chain derives from a study of Graves' ophthalmopathy and Graves' hyperthyroidism. As the template, RNA transcripts were used to amplify TCR beta CDR3 regions. HTBI-primed RT-PCR formed the first round, and a multiplex PCR formed the second. TCRdb recomputed calls from the multiplex PCR reads with MiXCR, one row per CDR3 protein. This sample yields a few hundred thousand distinct CDR3 sequences, of which less than 20% are seen a single time; 5.5% to 7% belongs to the top ten. This clonotype was observed many times. Its antigen is not known. Whole-study findings and limits: Also, most clonotypes expanded in the thyroid above 0.001 frequency appeared in blood.

The clonotype was recovered from a woman under 30 with stable Graves' hyperthyroidism. The sequenced sample consisted of peripheral blood.

The CDR3 loop reads CASSPARETQYF. The DNA for the CDR3 is TGTGCCAGCAGTCCCGCGAGGGAGACCCAGTACTTC. The chain links TRBV6-1 to TRBJ2-5; the D is unclear. Germline lookup yields CDR1 MNHNS and CDR2 SASEGT. CDR3 length: 12 amino acids. V was trimmed by 5 bases and J by 5 bases, leaving 9 bases between them.